This T cell receptor beta chain stems from a study of Ad26.COV2.S vaccination and SARS-CoV-2 variants. Study in general: The donor participated in the COV1001 trial, in its Ad26.COV2.S arm. Overall study results and limits: Responses of T cells in total may have been underestimated by the TCR breadth and depth analyses.

The CDR3 extends over 12 amino acids. V shed 5 bases and J shed 4 bases, with 9 bases lying between them. TCRdb's copy holds only in-frame clones and misses some; the assay was immunoSEQ multiplex PCR. The table lists 430,000 or so clones, 75% to 95% of them singletons. In regard to this clone: Its antigen is still unknown.

Sample treatment: over 15 received Ad26.COV2.S at low or high dose, single or two shots; 5 received placebo; per-sample allocation not given. Samples analyzed were those drawn on day 63 after the first vaccine or placebo injection. The vaccine delivered Wuhan-strain SARS-CoV-2 spike through an Ad26 vector. The sequencing used peripheral blood, collected in a trial of Ad26.COV2.S vaccine versus placebo. This sequence originates from a person between 18 and 59 years old who received the Ad26.COV2.S COVID-19 vaccine or a placebo. The gene calls are TRBV12-3 or TRBV12-4 and TRBJ2-7; tentative D call: TRBD1 (6 bases). CDR3 sequence reads: CASSQGPYEQYF. The CDR3 DNA sequence: TGTGCCAGCAGTCAGGGGCCGTACGAGCAGTACTTC.